A single sample gave rise to the 5 T cell receptor beta chains below, sequenced in a study of T-cell reconstitution after alpha-beta-depleted transplantation in children. For TCRbeta, the library was prepared with unique molecular identifiers. One entry per CDR3 protein results from TCRdb running MiXCR on the PCR reads. This repertoire shows a few hundred thousand distinct CDR3 sequences, nearly 10% found once; its top ten account for around 9.1%. Material: PBMCs from the stem cell graft donor, obtained from the stem cell graft. The receptors stem from a human donor who donated a stem cell graft to a child with SCID.

This clonotype was seen more than once but under ten times. CDR3 amino acids: CASSSGGSAGELFF. The DNA of the CDR3 is TGTGCCAGCAGCTCTGGGGGCTCGGCCGGGGAGCTGTTTTTT. This chain connects TRBV12-3 or TRBV12-4 to TRBJ2-2; D is possibly TRBD1 (6 bases). There are 14 residues in the CDR3. Trimming took off 6 bases at V and 6 bases at J, with 14 bases between the two ends.

This clonotype was recorded at least ten times. The chain carries TRBV14 and TRBJ2-5, with 8 nucleotides matching TRBD1. The CDR3 is made up of 14 amino acids. The germline V gene has CDR1 SGHDN and CDR2 FVKESK. The ends lost 3 bases at V and 5 bases at J; junction bases unmatched: 5. CDR3 region: CASSHVDREETQYF. In DNA form, the CDR3 reads TGTGCCAGCAGCCACGTGGACAGGGAGGAGACCCAGTACTTC.

The chain links TRBV12-3 or TRBV12-4 to TRBJ1-6, with TRBD1 identical over 9 bases. The CDR3 runs 15 residues. J was trimmed by 7 bases and V by 5 bases; bases with no gene match: 6. CDR3 amino acids: CASSPGTGQNSPLHF. CDR3 coding DNA: TGTGCCAGCAGTCCCGGGACAGGGCAAAATTCACCCCTCCACTTT.

This clonotype showed up just a few times. This chain links TRBV7-9 with TRBJ2-7, with TRBD1 as a possible D gene (6 bases). CDR3 length: 12 amino acids. CDR1 is SEHNR and CDR2 is FQNEAQ in the germline V gene (reference sequence). V was pared by 5 bases and J by 3 bases, with 8 bases between. CDR3 in amino acids: CASSRQDYEQYF. The CDR3 DNA is TGTGCCAGCAGCCGACAGGACTACGAGCAGTACTTC.

This clonotype occurred many times. The gene calls are TRBV24-1 and TRBJ2-1; TRBD2 is a possible D gene (5 bases). Germline-derived CDR1 and CDR2 are KGHDR and SFDVKD. Trimming removed 2 bases at V and 6 bases at J, with 16 bases between. There are 16 residues in the CDR3. The CDR3 nucleotides read TGTGCCACCAGTGATTCTTTCAGCGGTCCTCCCAATGAGCAGTTCTTC. Translating it yields CATSDSFSGPPNEQFF.